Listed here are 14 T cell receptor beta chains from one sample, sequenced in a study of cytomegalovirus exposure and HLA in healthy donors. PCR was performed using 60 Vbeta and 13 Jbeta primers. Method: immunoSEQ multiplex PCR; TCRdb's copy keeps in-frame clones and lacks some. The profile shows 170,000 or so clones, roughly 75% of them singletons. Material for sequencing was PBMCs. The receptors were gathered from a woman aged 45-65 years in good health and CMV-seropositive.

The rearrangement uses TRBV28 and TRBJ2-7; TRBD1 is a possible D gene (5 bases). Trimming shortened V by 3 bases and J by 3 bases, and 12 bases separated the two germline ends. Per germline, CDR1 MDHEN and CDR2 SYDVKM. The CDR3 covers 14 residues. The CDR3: CASSFGAPGYEQYF. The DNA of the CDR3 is TGTGCCAGCAGTTTTGGGGCCCCGGGCTACGAGCAGTACTTC.

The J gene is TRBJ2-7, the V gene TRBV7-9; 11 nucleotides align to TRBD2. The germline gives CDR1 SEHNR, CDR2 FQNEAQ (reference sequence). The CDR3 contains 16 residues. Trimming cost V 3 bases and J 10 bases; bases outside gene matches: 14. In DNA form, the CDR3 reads TGTGCCAGCAGCTTTGGGGTGCTAGCGGGGGGCGGGGGCCAGTACTTC. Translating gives CASSFGVLAGGGGQYF.

The CDR3 DNA sequence: TGTGCCAGTAGCCGAAGGGGACAGGGAGGTAGGCAGCCCCAGCATTTT. Translated, it gives CASSRRGQGGRQPQHF. This rearrangement joins TRBV19 to TRBJ1-5, with TRBD1 matching over 9 bases. The CDR3 covers 16 residues. Germline CDR1 reads LNHDA; CDR2 reads SQIVND (reference sequence). Trimming took 6 bases from V and 7 from J; bases not matched to a gene: 13.

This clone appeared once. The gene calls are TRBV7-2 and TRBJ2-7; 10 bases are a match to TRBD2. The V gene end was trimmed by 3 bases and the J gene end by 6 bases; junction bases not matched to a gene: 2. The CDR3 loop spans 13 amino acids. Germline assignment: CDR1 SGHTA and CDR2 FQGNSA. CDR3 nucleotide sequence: TGTGCCAGCAGCTTCACTAGCGGGACCGAGCAGTACTTC. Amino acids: CASSFTSGTEQYF.

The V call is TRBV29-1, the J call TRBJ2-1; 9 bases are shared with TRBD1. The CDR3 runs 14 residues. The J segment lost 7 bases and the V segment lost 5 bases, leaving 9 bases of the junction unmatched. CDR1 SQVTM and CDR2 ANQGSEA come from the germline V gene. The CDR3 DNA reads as TGCAGCGTTAACTTTGGGACAGGGAGGAATGAGCAGTTCTTC. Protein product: CSVNFGTGRNEQFF.

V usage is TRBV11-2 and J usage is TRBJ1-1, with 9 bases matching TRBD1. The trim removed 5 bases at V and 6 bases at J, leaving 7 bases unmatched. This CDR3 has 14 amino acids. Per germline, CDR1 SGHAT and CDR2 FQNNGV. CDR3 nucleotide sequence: TGTGCCAGCAGCCATAACACAGGGGGCTCTGAAGCTTTCTTT. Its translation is CASSHNTGGSEAFF.

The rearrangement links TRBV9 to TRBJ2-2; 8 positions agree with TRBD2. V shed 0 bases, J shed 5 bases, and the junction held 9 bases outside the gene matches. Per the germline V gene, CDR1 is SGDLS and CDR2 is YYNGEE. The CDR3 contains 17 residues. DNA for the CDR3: TGTGCCAGCAGCGTAGGCGGGGGGCTTCCGGGGACCGGGGAGCTGTTTTTT. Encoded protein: CASSVGGGLPGTGELFF.

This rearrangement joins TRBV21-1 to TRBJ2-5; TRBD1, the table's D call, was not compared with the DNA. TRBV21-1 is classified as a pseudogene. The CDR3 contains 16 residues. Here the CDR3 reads CASSRNYTGRGETQYF. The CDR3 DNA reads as TGTGCCAGCAGCAGGAACTACACAGGTAGGGGGGAGACCCAGTACTTC.

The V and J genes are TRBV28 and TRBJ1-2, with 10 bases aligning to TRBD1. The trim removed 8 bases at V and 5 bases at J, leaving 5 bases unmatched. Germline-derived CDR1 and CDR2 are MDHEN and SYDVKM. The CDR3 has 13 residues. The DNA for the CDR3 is TGTGCCAGCGGACCGGGACAGGGGTATGGCTACACCTTC. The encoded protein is CASGPGQGYGYTF.

The CDR3 region is CASSPPGTGGDGYTF. CDR3 nucleotides: TGTGCCAGCAGCCCTCCGGGGACAGGGGGCGATGGCTACACCTTC. V usage is TRBV7-9 and J usage is TRBJ1-2; 12 bases agree with TRBD1. The germline V gene has CDR1 SEHNR and CDR2 FQNEAQ (reference sequence). Trimming at V came to 5 bases and at J to 6 bases, leaving 7 bases not matched to a gene. This CDR3 has 15 amino acids.

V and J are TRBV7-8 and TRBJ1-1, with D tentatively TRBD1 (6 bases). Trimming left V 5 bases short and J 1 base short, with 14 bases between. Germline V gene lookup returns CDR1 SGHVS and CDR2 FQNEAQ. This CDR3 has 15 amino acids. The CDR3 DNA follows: TGTGCCAGCAGCGAGTGGACAGTTCAGAACACTGAAGCTTTCTTT. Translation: CASSEWTVQNTEAFF. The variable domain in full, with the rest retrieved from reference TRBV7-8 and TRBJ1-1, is GAGVSQSPRYKVAKRGQDVALRCDPISGHVSLFWYQQALGQGPEFLTYFQNEAQLDKSGLPSDRFFAERPEGSVSTLKIQRTQQEDSAVYLCASSEWTVQNTEAFFGQGTRLTVV.

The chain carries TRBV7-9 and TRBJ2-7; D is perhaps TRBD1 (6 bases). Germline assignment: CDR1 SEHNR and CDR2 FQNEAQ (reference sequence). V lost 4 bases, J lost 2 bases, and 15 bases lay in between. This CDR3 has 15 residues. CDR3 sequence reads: CASSSTGTPPYEQYF. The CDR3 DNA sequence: TGTGCCAGCAGCTCCACCGGGACACCTCCCTACGAGCAGTACTTC.

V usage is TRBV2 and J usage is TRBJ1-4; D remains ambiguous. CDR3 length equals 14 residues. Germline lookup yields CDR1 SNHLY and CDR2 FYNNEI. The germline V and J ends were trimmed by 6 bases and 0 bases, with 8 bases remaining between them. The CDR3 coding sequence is TGTGCCAGCAGCGTACAGTCAACTAATGAAAAACTGTTTTTT. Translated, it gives CASSVQSTNEKLFF.

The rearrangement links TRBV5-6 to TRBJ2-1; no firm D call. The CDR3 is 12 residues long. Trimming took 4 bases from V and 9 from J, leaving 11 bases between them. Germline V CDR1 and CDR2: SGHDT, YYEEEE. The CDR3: CASSQRHGEQFF. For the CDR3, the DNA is TGTGCCAGCAGCCAAAGACATGGTGAGCAGTTCTTC.